This T cell receptor beta chain was documented in a study of blood T cell repertoires in COVID-19. Study-wide context: Donors in the United States, Italy and Spain gave samples during acute or convalescent COVID-19. PBMCs, B-cell-depleted T cells, or T cells provided the cDNA or gDNA that made up the material.

How the authors handled the data: Amplification of reference gene primers was used by the study to estimate nucleated cell counts. Using immunoSEQ multiplex PCR, the repertoire was profiled, and TCRdb retains in-frame clones only, with some absent. The D gene and trimming were derived from the DNA, and the V and J assignments and clone size from that table. The sample holds around 140,000 clones, almost 85% seen once. CDR1 is LNHDA, CDR2 SQIVND, per germline (reference sequence). CDR3 length: 16 residues. The ends were cut back, 5 bases at V and 1 base at J, with 16 bases in the middle. This chain joins TRBV19 and TRBJ2-3, with D unclear. The clonotype was recovered from a man aged 55 to 70 with acute or convalescent COVID-19. Sequencing was done on a sample of peripheral blood. CDR3 region: CASSPGYAAGTDTQYF. CDR3 bases: TGTGCCAGTAGTCCCGGGTATGCCGCCGGCACAGATACGCAGTATTTT.